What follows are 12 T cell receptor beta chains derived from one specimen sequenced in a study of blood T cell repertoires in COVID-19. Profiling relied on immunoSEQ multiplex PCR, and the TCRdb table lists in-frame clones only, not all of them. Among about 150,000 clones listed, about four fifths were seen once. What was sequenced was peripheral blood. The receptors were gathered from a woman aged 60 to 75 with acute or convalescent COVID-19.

The CDR3: CASVSTGGVAEAFF. Written as DNA, the CDR3 is TGTGCCAGCGTCAGCACAGGGGGCGTGGCTGAAGCTTTCTTT. This chain connects TRBV6-5 to TRBJ1-1, with 9 positions matching TRBD1. V shed 8 bases, J shed 6 bases, and the junction held 10 bases outside the gene matches. The CDR3 loop spans 14 amino acids. CDR1 MNHEY and CDR2 SVGAGI come from the germline V gene.

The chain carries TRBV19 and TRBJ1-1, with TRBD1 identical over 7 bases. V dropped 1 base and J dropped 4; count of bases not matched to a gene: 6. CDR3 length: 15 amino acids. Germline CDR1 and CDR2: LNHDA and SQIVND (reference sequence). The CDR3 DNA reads TGTGCCAGTAGTATAGTGAGGGGGCAGGGCACTGAAGCTTTCTTT. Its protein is CASSIVRGQGTEAFF.

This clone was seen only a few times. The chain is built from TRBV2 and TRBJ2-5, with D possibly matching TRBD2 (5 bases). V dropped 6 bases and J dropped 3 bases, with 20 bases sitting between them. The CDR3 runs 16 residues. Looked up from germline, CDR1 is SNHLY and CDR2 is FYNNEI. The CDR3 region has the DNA TGTGCCAGCAGGTACTCTAGCTCAAGAATGGAAGAGACCCAGTACTTC. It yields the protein CASRYSSSRMEETQYF.

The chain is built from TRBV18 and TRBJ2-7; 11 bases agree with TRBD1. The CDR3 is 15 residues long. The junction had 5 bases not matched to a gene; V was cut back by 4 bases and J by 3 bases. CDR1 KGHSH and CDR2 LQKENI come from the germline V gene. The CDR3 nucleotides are TGTGCCAGCTCACGGGGACAGGGGGAAGGCTACGAGCAGTACGTC. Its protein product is CASSRGQGEGYEQYV.

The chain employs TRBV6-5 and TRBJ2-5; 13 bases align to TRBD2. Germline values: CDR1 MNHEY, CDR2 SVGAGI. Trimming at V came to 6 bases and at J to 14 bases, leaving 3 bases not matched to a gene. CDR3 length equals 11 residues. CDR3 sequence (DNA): TGTGCCAGCAGCGGACTAGCGGGGGCTTACTTC. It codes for CASSGLAGAYF.

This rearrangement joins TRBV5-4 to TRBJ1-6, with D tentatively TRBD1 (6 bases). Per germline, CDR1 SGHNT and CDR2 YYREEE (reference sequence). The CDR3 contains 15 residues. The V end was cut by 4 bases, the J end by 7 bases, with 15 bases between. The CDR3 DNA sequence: TGTGCCAGCAGCCCGCTACAGGGCTCAAATTCACCCCTCCACTTT. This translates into CASSPLQGSNSPLHF.

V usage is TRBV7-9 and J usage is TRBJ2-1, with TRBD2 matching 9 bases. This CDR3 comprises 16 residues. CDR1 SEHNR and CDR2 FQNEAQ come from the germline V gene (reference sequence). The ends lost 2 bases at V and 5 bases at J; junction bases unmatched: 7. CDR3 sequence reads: CASSLSATSGDNEQFF. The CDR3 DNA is TGTGCCAGCAGCTTATCCGCGACTAGCGGAGACAATGAGCAGTTCTTC. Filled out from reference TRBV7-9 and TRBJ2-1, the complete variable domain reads DTGVSQNPRHKITKRGQNVTFRCDPISEHNRLYWYRQTLGQGPEFLTYFQNEAQLEKSRLLSDRFSAERPKGSFSTLEIQRTEQGDSAMYLCASSLSATSGDNEQFFGPGTRLTVL.

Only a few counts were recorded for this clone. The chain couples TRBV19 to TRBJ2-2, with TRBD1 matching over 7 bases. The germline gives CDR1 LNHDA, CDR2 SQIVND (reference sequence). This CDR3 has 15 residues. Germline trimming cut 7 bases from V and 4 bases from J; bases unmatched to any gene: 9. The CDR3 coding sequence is TGTGCCAGTACCAAACGACAGGGAATCACCGGGGAGCTGTTTTTT. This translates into CASTKRQGITGELFF.

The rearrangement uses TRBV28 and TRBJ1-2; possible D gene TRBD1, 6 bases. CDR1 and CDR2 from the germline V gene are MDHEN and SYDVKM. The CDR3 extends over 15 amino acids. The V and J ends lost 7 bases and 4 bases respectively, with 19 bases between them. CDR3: CASTPGGLIVYGYTF. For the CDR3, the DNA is TGTGCCAGCACCCCGGGGGGCCTAATAGTCTATGGCTACACCTTC.

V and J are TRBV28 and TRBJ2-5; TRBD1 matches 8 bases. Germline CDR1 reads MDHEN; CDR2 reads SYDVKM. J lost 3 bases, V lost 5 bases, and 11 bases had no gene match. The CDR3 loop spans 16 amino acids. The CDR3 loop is CASSSAGTGLKETQYF. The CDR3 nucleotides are TGTGCCAGCAGTAGCGCCGGGACAGGTCTTAAAGAGACCCAGTACTTC.

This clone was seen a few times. DNA for the CDR3: TGTGCCTGGAGTAACTCTGAAGCTTTCTTT. Amino acid sequence: CAWSNSEAFF. The chain links TRBV30 to TRBJ1-1; D is unresolved. V lost 2 bases and J 6 bases, leaving 4 bases between the germline ends. CDR1 and CDR2 (germline): GTSNPN, SVGIG (reference sequence). The length of the CDR3 is 10 residues. Drawing the rest from reference TRBV30 and TRBJ1-1, the complete variable domain is SQTIHQWPATLVQPVGSPLSLECTVEGTSNPNLYWYRQAAGRGLQLLFYSVGIGQISSEVPQNLSASRPQDRQFILSSKKLLLSDSGFYLCAWSNSEAFFGQGTRLTVV.

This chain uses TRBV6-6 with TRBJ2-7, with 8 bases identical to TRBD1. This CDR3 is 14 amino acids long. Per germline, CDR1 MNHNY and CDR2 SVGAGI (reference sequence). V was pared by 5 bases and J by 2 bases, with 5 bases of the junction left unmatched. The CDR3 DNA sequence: TGTGCCAGCAGTGCCGACAGGGGACCCTACGAGCAGTACTTC. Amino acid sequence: CASSADRGPYEQYF.